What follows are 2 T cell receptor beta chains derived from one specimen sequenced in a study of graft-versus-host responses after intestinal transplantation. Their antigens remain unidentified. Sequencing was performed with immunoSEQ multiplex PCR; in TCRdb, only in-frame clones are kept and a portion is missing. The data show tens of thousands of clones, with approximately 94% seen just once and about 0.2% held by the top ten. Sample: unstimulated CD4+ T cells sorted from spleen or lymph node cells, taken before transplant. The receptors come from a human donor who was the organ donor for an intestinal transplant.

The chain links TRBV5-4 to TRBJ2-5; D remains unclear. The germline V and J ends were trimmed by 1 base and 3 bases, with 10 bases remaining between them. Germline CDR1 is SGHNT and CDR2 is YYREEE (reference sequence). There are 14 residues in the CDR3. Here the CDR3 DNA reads TGTGCCAGCAGCTTGCCTCCCCCTAAAGAGACCCAGTACTTC. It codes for CASSLPPPKETQYF.

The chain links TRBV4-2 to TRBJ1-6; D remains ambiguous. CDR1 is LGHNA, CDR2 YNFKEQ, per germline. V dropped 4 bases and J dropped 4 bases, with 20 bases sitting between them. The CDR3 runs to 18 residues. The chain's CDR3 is CASSPALKTTDYNSPLHF. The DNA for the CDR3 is TGTGCCAGCAGCCCCGCGTTAAAAACGACGGATTATAATTCACCCCTCCACTTT.